The rows below give T cell receptor beta chains drawn from one sample of a study of blood T cell repertoires in COVID-19. Some clones are missing from TCRdb's copy, which holds only in-frame ones; the method was immunoSEQ multiplex PCR. The table records approximately 490,000 clones, 80% to 90% of them present only once. Sequencing was done on a sample of PBMCs or T cells enriched from blood (not recorded which). The origin of the receptors is a woman in her sixties or seventies who had recovered from COVID-19. CDR3s include the opening cysteine and the closing phenylalanine or tryptophan. A D gene is named only where the DNA matches it firmly. The size field is filled for only some rows; it gives once, few, many or a size class.

j_gene	v_gene	abundance	d_gene	CDR3nt	CDR3aa
TRBJ1-1	TRBV3-1/TRBV3-2	-	TRBD1	TGTGCCAGCAGCCATCAAACAGGGGGTGGGGGCACTGAAGCTTTCTTT	CASSHQTGGGGTEAFF
TRBJ1-4	TRBV5-6	-	TRBD1	TGTGCCAGCAGCCCGAGACAGGGTCTTGAAAAACTGTTTTTT	CASSPRQGLEKLFF
TRBJ1-6	TRBV27	-	-	TGTGCCAGCAGTTCCCCGACAGGCTCAGATTCACCCCTCCACTTT	CASSSPTGSDSPLHF
TRBJ2-5	TRBV4-1	-	-	TGCGCCAGCAGCCAACGGAGTGGGGGGGAGACCCAGTACTTC	CASSQRSGGETQYF
TRBJ2-2	TRBV9	-	-	TGTGCCAGCAGCCATACCCAGGGCACCGGGGAGCTGTTTTTT	CASSHTQGTGELFF
TRBJ1-2	TRBV18	once	TRBD1	TGTGCCAGCTCGCTCTTCGCCGGGACAGGGGGCGTAGTTGGCTACACCTTC	CASSLFAGTGGVVGYTF
TRBJ2-3	TRBV10-2	-	TRBD2	TGCGCCAGCCAAGCGGGGGGGCTAGATACGCAGTATTTT	CASQAGGLDTQYF
TRBJ1-4	TRBV7-2	once	-	TGTGCCAGCAGCTTAGTGGCTGGACTCAATGAAAAACTGTTTTTT	CASSLVAGLNEKLFF
TRBJ1-4	TRBV7-9	once	-	TGTGCCAGCAGCCCTCACGGGGAGCGGGAAAAACTGTTTTTT	CASSPHGEREKLFF
TRBJ2-3	TRBV5-1	-	TRBD1	TGCGCCAGCAGCCTCCAGGTGAGGACAGGGGACACAGATACGCAGTATTTT	CASSLQVRTGDTDTQYF
TRBJ2-5	TRBV5-1	-	TRBD1	TGCGCCAGCACCATTCCGACAGGGTCACAGGAGACCCAGTACTTC	CASTIPTGSQETQYF
TRBJ1-1	TRBV15	-	TRBD1	TGTGCCACCAGAGTGGACAGGGAGGACACTGAAGCTTTCTTT	CATRVDREDTEAFF
TRBJ1-2	TRBV30	-	TRBD1	TGTGCCTGGGGGCGGGACAGGGGTTATGGCTACACCTTC	CAWGRDRGYGYTF
TRBJ2-3	TRBV2	-	TRBD1	TGTGCCAGCAGTGAAGCGCGTGGGACAGGGGGCCGTGCAGATACGCAGTATTTT	CASSEARGTGGRADTQYF
TRBJ1-3	TRBV2	-	TRBD1	TGTGCCAGCAGTTTACCTCGGGACAGGGGGCCTGGAAACACCATATATTTT	CASSLPRDRGPGNTIYF
TRBJ1-3	TRBV28	once	TRBD1	TGTGCCAGCAGCAGGACAGGCTCTGGAAACACCATATATTTT	CASSRTGSGNTIYF
TRBJ1-2	TRBV7-9	-	-	TGTGCCAGATTTCACCGGGACTATGGCTACACCTTC	CARFHRDYGYTF
TRBJ2-7	TRBV7-6	few	TRBD2	TGTGCCAGCAGCTTAGGGCGGGGGGGCCTCGGGACCGAGCAGTACTTC	CASSLGRGGLGTEQYF
TRBJ1-1	TRBV2	-	-	TGTGCCAGCATTCCTGACAGCCATTTTTTAAACACTGAAGCTTTCTTT	CASIPDSHFLNTEAFF
TRBJ1-1	TRBV19	few	-	TGTGCCAGTACCAGACAGGAATCGAACACTGAAGCTTTCTTT	CASTRQESNTEAFF
TRBJ1-4	TRBV2	-	-	TGTGCCAGCAGGGCACAGATGATTAATGAAAAACTGTTTTTT	CASRAQMINEKLFF
TRBJ2-3	TRBV3-1/TRBV3-2	-	-	TGTGCCAGCAGCCAAGGGCTCTGGTTAACAGATACGCAGTATTTT	CASSQGLWLTDTQYF
TRBJ2-4	TRBV9	-	TRBD2	TGTGCCAGCAGCGCCTCGCTAGCGGGGGGAAACATTCAGTACTTC	CASSASLAGGNIQYF
TRBJ1-1	TRBV5-1	-	TRBD1	TGCGCCAGCAGCTCACAGGGGCTTAACACTGAAGCTTTCTTT	CASSSQGLNTEAFF
TRBJ1-2	TRBV6-2/TRBV6-3	-	-	TGTGCCAGCAGTTACGAGATCTATGGCTACACCTTC	CASSYEIYGYTF
TRBJ1-6	TRBV6-5	-	-	TGTGCCAGCAGTTACGAATTTATGGCCAATTCACCCCTCCACTTT	CASSYEFMANSPLHF
TRBJ1-1	TRBV27	-	TRBD1	TGTGCCAGCAGCCGCGGGACAGGGTGGGACACTGAAGCTTTCTTT	CASSRGTGWDTEAFF
TRBJ2-1	TRBV2	once	-	TGTGCCAGCTACAGGGTCCCCTACAATGAGCAGTTCTTC	CASYRVPYNEQFF
TRBJ1-2	TRBV28	-	TRBD1	TGTGCCAGCTCCCCCAGAGACAGGGGGACTCCTACTAACTATGGCTACACCTTC	CASSPRDRGTPTNYGYTF
TRBJ2-7	TRBV3-1/TRBV3-2	-	-	TGTGCCAGCAGCCAAGTAAGGAGGGGAAAGTCCTACGAGCAGTACTTC	CASSQVRRGKSYEQYF
TRBJ1-2	TRBV19	-	TRBD1	TGTGCCAGTAGCATCGGTGATGGGACAGGGACCTATGGCTACACCTTC	CASSIGDGTGTYGYTF
TRBJ1-1	TRBV20-1	-	TRBD1	TGCAGTGCTAGTTCGGGACAGAGCCTAAAAGCTTTCTTT	CSASSGQSLKAFF
TRBJ2-6	TRBV3-1/TRBV3-2	-	-	TGTGCCAGCAGCCTGGGCCCTGGGGCCAACGTCCTGACTTTC	CASSLGPGANVLTF
TRBJ1-5	TRBV7-2	-	-	TGTGCCAGCAGCTTAGCCTTATCTAATCAGCCCCAGCATTTT	CASSLALSNQPQHF
TRBJ1-2	TRBV19	-	TRBD1	TGTGCCACCTGCGCCCCGGGACAGGGGGCTTATGGCTACACCTTC	CATCAPGQGAYGYTF
TRBJ2-1	TRBV9	-	-	TGTGCCAGCAGCGTAGCCGGGGATTCCTACAATGAGCAGTTCTTC	CASSVAGDSYNEQFF
TRBJ2-2	TRBV5-1	-	TRBD2	TGCGCCAGCAGCTCACAAACGGCGGGGGGCACCGGGGAGCTGTTTTTT	CASSSQTAGGTGELFF
TRBJ1-2	TRBV5-4	-	-	TGTGCCAGCAGCTTGGACAATAACTATGGCTACACCTTC	CASSLDNNYGYTF
TRBJ1-2	TRBV10-3	-	-	TGTGCCATCAGTGAGTCAGGGGGGGTGAACTATGGCTACACCTTC	CAISESGGVNYGYTF
TRBJ2-3	TRBV5-1	-	TRBD1	TGCGCCAGCTGCCCGACGGACAGGAGCACAGATACGCAGTATTTT	CASCPTDRSTDTQYF
TRBJ1-4	TRBV2	-	-	TGTGCCAGCAGTGACACAGGGAATGAAAAACTGTTTTTT	CASSDTGNEKLFF